The clone carrying this T cell receptor beta chain was picked up a small number of times. The target antigen is unknown. The data belong to a study of Graves' ophthalmopathy and Graves' hyperthyroidism. For the study at large: There was a collection of peripheral blood at initial diagnosis, before any treatment. Findings of the study overall: The model flagged ophthalmopathy progression at 55% to 71% sensitivity and around 77% specificity. Among thyroid clonotypes expanded above 0.001 frequency, most also appeared in blood.

Amplification targeted the TCR beta CDR3 regions, with RNA transcripts as the source material. The workflow started with a first-round RT-PCR run with HTBI primers and then moved on to a second-round multiplex PCR. Each CDR3 protein gets one entry after TCRdb re-called the multiplex PCR reads with MiXCR. The data contain approximately 160,000 distinct CDR3 sequences, 39% of them seen just once; the ten biggest clones take up over 7%. Sampling approximately 10 ml of fresh peripheral blood provided the PBMCs. Germline CDR1 is SGHAT and CDR2 is FQNNGV. V was clipped by 2 bases and J by 3 bases; unmatched bases: 5. The CDR3 length is 18 residues.

The sequencing sample was made of peripheral blood. This clonotype was sampled from a man aged 25 to 40 with Graves' ophthalmopathy. This chain joins TRBV11-2 and TRBJ2-6; 12 bases fit TRBD1. The DNA of the CDR3 is TGTGCCAGCAGCTTAAAAGGGACAGGGGGCTTTGGGGCCAACGTCCTGACTTTC. This sequence encodes CASSLKGTGGFGANVLTF. Complete variable domain (other parts from reference TRBV11-2 and TRBJ2-6): EAGVAQSPRYKIIEKRQSVAFWCNPISGHATLYWYQQILGQGPKLLIQFQNNGVVDDSQLPKDRFSAERLKGVDSTLKIQPAKLEDSAVYLCASSLKGTGGFGANVLTFGAGSRLTVL.